This record concerns one TCR beta chain sequence. This entry is derived from a study of blood T cell repertoires in COVID-19. V lost 4 bases, J lost 0 bases, and 7 bases lay in between. This CDR3 has 13 residues. CDR1 and CDR2 from the germline V gene are LGHDT and YNNKEL (reference sequence). The method was immunoSEQ multiplex PCR; TCRdb's version includes in-frame clones alone and lacks a portion of them. Of tens of thousands of clones listed, 87% are singletons. The sample was peripheral blood. The chain combines TRBV3-1 (or the pseudogene TRBV3-2) with TRBJ2-7; D is uncertain. This receptor was taken from a human donor in a cohort sampled during active COVID-19. The donor label of this sample is uncertain. The CDR3 DNA reads as TGTGCCAGCAGCCTAAGGAGCTCCTACGAGCAGTACTTC. Translation gives CASSLRSSYEQYF.